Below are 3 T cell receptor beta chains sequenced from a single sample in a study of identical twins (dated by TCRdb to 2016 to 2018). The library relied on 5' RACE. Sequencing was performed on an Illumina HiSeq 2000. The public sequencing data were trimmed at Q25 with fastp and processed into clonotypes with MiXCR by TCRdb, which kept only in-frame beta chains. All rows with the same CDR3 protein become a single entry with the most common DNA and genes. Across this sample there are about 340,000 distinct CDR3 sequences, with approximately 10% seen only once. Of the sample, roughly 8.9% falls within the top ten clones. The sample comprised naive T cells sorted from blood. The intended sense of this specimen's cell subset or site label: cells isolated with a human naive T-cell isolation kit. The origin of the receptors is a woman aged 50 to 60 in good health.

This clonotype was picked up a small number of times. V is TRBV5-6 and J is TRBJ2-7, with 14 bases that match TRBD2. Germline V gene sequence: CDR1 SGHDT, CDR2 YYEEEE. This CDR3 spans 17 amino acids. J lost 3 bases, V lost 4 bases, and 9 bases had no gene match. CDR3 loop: CASSIRLAGGNNYEQYV. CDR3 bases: TGTGCCAGCAGCATACGACTAGCGGGAGGGAACAACTACGAGCAGTACGTC.

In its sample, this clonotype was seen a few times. The CDR3 loop is CASSFAYAAEAFF. DNA for the CDR3: TGTGCCAGCAGTTTCGCATATGCAGCTGAAGCTTTCTTT. This chain uses TRBV11-2 with TRBJ1-1; D is unresolved. CDR1 and CDR2 (germline): SGHAT, FQNNGV. CDR3 size: 13 residues. The V end lost 6 bases, the J end lost 6 bases, and 14 bases lay between the germline ends.

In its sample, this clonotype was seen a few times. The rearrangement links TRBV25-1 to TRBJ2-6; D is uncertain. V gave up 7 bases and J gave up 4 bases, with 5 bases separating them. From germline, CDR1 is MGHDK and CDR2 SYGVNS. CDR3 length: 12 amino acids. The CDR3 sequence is CASNLGANVLTF. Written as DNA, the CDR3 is TGTGCCAGCAATTTAGGGGCCAACGTCCTGACTTTC.